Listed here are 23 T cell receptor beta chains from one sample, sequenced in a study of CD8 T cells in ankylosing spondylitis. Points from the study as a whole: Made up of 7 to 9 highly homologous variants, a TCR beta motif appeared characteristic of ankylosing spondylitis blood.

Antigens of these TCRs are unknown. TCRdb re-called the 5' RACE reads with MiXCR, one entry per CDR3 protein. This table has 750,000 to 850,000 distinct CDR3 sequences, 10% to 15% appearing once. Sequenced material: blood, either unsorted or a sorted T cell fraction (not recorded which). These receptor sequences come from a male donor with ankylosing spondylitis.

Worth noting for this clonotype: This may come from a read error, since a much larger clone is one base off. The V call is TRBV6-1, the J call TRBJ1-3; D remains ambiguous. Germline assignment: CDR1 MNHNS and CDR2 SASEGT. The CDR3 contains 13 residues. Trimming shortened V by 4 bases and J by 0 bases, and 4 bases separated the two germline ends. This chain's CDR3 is CASSVYSGNTIYF. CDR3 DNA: TGTGCCAGCAGTGTCTACTCTGGAAACACCATATATTTT.

CDR3 region: CASKIPGLAGSDTGELFF. The CDR3 DNA reads TGTGCCAGCAAAATACCGGGACTAGCAGGGAGTGACACCGGGGAGCTGTTTTTT. The gene calls are TRBV28 and TRBJ2-2, with TRBD2 matching over 9 bases. The CDR3 runs to 18 residues. J gave up 3 bases and V 7 bases, and 15 bases lay outside the gene matches. Germline assignment: CDR1 MDHEN and CDR2 SYDVKM.

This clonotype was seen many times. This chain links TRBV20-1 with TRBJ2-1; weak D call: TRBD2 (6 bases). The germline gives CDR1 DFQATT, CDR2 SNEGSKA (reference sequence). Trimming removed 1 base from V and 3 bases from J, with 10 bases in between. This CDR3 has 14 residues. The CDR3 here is CSARAYGGYNEQFF. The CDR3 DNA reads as TGCAGTGCTAGAGCCTACGGGGGCTACAATGAGCAGTTCTTC.

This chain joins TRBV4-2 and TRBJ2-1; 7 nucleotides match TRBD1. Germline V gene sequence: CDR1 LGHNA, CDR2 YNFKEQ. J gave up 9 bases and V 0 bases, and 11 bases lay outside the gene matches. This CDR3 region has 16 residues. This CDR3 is CASSQDRLVGGGEQFF. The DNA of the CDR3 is TGTGCCAGCAGCCAAGATAGGCTAGTAGGGGGCGGTGAGCAGTTCTTC.

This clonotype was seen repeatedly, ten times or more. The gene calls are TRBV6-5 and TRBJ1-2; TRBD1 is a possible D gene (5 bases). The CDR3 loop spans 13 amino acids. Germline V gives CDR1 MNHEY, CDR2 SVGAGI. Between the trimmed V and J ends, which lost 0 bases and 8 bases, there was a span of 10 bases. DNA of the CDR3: TGTGCCAGCAGTTACTCGTCAGGGCCCGGCTACACCTTC. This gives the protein CASSYSSGPGYTF.

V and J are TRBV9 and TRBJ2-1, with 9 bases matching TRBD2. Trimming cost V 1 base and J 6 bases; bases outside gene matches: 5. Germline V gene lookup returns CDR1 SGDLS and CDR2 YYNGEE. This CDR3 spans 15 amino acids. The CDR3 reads CASSVYGGRANEQFF. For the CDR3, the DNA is TGTGCCAGCAGCGTATATGGCGGGAGGGCCAATGAGCAGTTCTTC.

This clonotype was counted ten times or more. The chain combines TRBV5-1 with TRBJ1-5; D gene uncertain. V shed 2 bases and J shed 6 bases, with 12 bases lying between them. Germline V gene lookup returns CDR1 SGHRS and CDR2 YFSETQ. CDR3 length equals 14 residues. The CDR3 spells CASSLGAEGQPQHF. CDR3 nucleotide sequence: TGCGCCAGCAGCTTAGGTGCAGAAGGTCAGCCCCAGCATTTT.

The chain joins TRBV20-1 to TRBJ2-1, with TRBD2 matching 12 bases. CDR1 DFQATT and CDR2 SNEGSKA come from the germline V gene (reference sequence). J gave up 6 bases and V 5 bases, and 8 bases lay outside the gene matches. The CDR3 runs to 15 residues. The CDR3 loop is CSASRTSGIGNEQFF. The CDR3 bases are TGCAGTGCTTCTCGGACTAGCGGGATTGGCAATGAGCAGTTCTTC.

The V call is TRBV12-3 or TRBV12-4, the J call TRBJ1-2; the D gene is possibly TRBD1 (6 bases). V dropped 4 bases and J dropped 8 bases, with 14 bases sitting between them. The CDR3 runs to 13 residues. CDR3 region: CASSSRQVLGYTF. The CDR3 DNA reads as TGTGCCAGCAGTTCCCGACAGGTTTTGGGCTACACCTTC.

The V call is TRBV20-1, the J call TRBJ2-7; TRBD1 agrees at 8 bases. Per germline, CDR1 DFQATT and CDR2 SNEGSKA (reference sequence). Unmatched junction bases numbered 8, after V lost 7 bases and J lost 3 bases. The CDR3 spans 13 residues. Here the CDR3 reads CSVADRVSYEQYF. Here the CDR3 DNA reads TGCAGTGTCGCGGACAGGGTGAGCTACGAGCAGTACTTC.

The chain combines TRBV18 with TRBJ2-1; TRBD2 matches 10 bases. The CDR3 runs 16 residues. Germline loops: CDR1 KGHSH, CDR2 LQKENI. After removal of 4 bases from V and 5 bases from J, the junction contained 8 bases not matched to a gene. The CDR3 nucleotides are TGTGCCAGCTCACAGTATCTAGCGGGAGCGGACAATGAGCAGTTCTTC. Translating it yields CASSQYLAGADNEQFF.

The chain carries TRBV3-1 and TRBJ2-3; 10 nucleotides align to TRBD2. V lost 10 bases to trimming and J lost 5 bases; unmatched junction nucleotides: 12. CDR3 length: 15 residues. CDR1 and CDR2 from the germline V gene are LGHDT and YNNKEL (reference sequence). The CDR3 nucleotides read TGTGCCACCACAACTAGCGGGACCTCAGGAGATACGCAGTATTTT. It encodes CATTTSGTSGDTQYF.

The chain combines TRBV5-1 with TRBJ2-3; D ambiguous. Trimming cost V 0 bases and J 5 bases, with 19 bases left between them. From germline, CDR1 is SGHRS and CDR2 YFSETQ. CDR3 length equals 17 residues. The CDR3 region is CASSLAPVILSGDTQYF. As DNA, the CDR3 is TGCGCCAGCAGCTTGGCCCCTGTCATTCTATCCGGAGATACGCAGTATTTT. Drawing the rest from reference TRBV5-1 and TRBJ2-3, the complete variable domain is KAGVTQTPRYLIKTRGQQVTLSCSPISGHRSVSWYQQTPGQGLQFLFEYFSETQRNKGNFPGRFSGRQFSNSRSEMNVSTLELGDSALYLCASSLAPVILSGDTQYFGPGTRLTVL.

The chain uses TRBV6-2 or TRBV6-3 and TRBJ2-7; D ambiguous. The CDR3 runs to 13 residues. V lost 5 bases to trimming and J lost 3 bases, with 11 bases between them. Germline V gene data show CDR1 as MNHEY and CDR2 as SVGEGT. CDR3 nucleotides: TGTGCCAGCAGTAAGGGCATGAACTACGAGCAGTACTTC. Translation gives CASSKGMNYEQYF.

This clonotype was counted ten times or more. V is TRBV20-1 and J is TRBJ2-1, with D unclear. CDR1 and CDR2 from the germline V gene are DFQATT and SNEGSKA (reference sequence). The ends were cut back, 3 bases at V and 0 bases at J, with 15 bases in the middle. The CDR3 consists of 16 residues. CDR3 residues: CSASSLSKASYNEQFF. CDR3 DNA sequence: TGCAGTGCTAGCTCTCTGAGTAAGGCCTCCTACAATGAGCAGTTCTTC.

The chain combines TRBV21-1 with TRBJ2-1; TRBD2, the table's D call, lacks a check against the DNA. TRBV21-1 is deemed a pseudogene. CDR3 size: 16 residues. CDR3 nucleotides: TGTGCCAGCAGCCCACTAGCCGGGGAAGGTGACAATGAGCAGTTCTTC. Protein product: CASSPLAGEGDNEQFF.

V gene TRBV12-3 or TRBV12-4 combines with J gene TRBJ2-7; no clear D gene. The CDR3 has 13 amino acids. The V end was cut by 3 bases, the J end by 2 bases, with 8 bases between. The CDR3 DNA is TGTGCCAGCAGTTTCCGGCTGACCTACGAGCAGTACTTC. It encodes CASSFRLTYEQYF.

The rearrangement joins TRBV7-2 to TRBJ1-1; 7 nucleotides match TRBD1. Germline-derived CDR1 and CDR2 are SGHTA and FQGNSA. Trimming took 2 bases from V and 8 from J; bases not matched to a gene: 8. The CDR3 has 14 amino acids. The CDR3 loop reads CASSLYWDRVEAFF. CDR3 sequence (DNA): TGTGCCAGCAGCTTATATTGGGACAGAGTCGAAGCTTTCTTT.

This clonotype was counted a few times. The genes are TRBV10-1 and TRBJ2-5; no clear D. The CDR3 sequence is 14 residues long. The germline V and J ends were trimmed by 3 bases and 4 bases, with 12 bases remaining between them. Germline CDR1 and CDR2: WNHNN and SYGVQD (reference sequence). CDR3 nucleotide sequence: TGCGCCAGCAGTGACCAGACGGGTCGAGAGACCCAGTACTTC. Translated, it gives CASSDQTGRETQYF.

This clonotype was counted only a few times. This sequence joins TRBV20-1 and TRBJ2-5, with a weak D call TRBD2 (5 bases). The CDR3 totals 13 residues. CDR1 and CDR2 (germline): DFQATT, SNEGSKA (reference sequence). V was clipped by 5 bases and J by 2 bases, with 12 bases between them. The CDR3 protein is CSAPGPGQETQYF. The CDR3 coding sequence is TGCAGTGCTCCTGGACCGGGACAAGAGACCCAGTACTTC.

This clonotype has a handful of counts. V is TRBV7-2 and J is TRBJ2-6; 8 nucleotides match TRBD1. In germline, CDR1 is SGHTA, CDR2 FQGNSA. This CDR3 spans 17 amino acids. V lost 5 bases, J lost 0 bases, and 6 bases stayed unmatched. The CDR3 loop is CASSLHGQGSGANVLTF. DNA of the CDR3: TGTGCCAGCAGCCTACACGGACAGGGCTCTGGGGCCAACGTCCTGACTTTC.

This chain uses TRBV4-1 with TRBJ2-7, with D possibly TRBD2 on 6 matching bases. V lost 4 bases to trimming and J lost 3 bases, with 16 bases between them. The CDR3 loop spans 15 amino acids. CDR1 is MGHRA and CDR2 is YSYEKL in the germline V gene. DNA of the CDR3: TGCGCCAGCAGCCGGGGGGTACAACGAGTCTACGAGCAGTACTTC. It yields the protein CASSRGVQRVYEQYF.

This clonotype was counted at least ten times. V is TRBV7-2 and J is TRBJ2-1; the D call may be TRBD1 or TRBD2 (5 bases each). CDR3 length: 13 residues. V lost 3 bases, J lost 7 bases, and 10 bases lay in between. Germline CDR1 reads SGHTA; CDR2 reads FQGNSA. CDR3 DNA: TGTGCCAGCAGCTTGGCGTGGGGGAATGAGCAGTTCTTC. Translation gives CASSLAWGNEQFF. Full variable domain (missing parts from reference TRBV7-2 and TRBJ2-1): GAGVSQSPSNKVTEKGKDVELRCDPISGHTALYWYRQSLGQGLEFLIYFQGNSAPDKSGLPSDRFSAERTGGSVSTLTIQRTQQEDSAVYLCASSLAWGNEQFFGPGTRLTVL.